The 23 T cell receptor beta chains below were found in one sample sequenced in a study of T cells after yellow fever vaccination. TCRdb re-called the 5' RACE reads with MiXCR, one entry per CDR3 protein. Of 300,000 to 350,000 distinct CDR3 sequences listed, approximately 4.5% were seen once; the top ten hold approximately 19%. Material: PBMCs, obtained 15 days after the yellow fever booster vaccination. Receptors originate from a man younger than 30 who received the YFV17D yellow fever vaccine.

The table lists this clonotype with many counts. The chain is built from TRBV15 and TRBJ2-7, with a possible D match to TRBD2 (5 bases). V lost 5 bases and J 1 base, leaving 12 bases between the germline ends. The length of the CDR3 is 14 residues. Germline CDR1 LNHNV, CDR2 YYDKDF (reference sequence). The CDR3: CATSQRTGSYEQYF. CDR3 coding DNA: TGTGCCACCAGCCAGCGGACGGGGTCCTACGAGCAGTACTTC.

There are a few counts of this clonotype. This chain uses TRBV7-2 with TRBJ2-3; D gene unclear. This CDR3 spans 16 amino acids. V was pared by 5 bases and J by 3 bases, with 18 bases between. Germline loops: CDR1 SGHTA, CDR2 FQGNSA. CDR3 in DNA: TGTGCCAGCAGCCCTCTAGACCCCGGTGGGACAGATACGCAGTATTTT. Protein product: CASSPLDPGGTDTQYF.

This clonotype was seen a handful of times. This chain joins TRBV20-1 and TRBJ2-7; D assignment may be TRBD1 or TRBD2 (5 bases each). CDR1 is DFQATT, CDR2 SNEGSKA, per germline (reference sequence). CDR3 length: 13 residues. Trimming removed 3 bases at V and 2 bases at J, with 11 bases between. The CDR3: CSARWDVTYEQYF. The CDR3 DNA reads TGCAGTGCTAGGTGGGACGTTACCTACGAGCAGTACTTC.

The table lists this clonotype with many counts. The chain couples TRBV6-6 to TRBJ1-6, with a possible D match to TRBD1 (6 bases). With 5 bases removed from V and 7 bases from J, the gap between germline ends came to 12 bases. The CDR3 sequence is 14 residues long. CDR1 and CDR2 (germline): MNHNY, SVGAGI (reference sequence). The CDR3 is CASSPDRRNSPLHF. The CDR3 DNA follows: TGTGCCAGCAGTCCTGACAGGAGAAATTCACCCCTCCACTTT.

This clonotype was counted ten times or more. The V call is TRBV7-9, the J call TRBJ2-7; tentatively, D is TRBD1 (6 bases). This CDR3 has 13 residues. Trimming cost V 4 bases and J 7 bases, with 14 bases left between them. Germline V CDR1 and CDR2: SEHNR, FQNEAQ (reference sequence). The CDR3 coding sequence is TGTGCCAGCAGCTGGGGGCAGGCTATGGAGCAGTACTTC. Translation gives CASSWGQAMEQYF.

This clonotype was seen a handful of times. The V gene is TRBV7-3, the J gene TRBJ2-1; unclear D gene. The CDR3 is made up of 11 amino acids. V lost 5 bases and J lost 9, with 8 bases in between. Germline V lookup: CDR1 SGHTA, CDR2 FQGTGA. The CDR3 nucleotides are TGTGCCAGCAGCATTGACGGTGAGCAGTTCTTC. Protein: CASSIDGEQFF.

A few counts support this clonotype. The chain carries TRBV28 and TRBJ2-3; 12 positions match TRBD2. Germline V CDR1 and CDR2: MDHEN, SYDVKM. The length of the CDR3 is 14 residues. The trim removed 8 bases at V and 5 bases at J, leaving 5 bases unmatched. The DNA of the CDR3 is TGTGCCAGCTCTAGCGGGGGGGTTTTAGATACGCAGTATTTT. Translation: CASSSGGVLDTQYF. The full variable domain, with the rest looked up from reference TRBV28 and TRBJ2-3, is DVKVTQSSRYLVKRTGEKVFLECVQDMDHENMFWYRQDPGLGLRLIYFSYDVKMKEKGDIPEGYSVSREKKERFSLILESASTNQTSMYLCASSSGGVLDTQYFGPGTRLTVL.

At least ten counts were recorded for this clonotype. The chain couples TRBV18 to TRBJ2-7; TRBD2 matches at 7 bases. The CDR3 runs 14 residues. With 3 bases clipped from V and 7 bases from J, the junction kept 9 bases outside the gene matches. Germline V lookup: CDR1 KGHSH, CDR2 LQKENI. The CDR3 sequence is CASSPGGEGYEQYV. For the CDR3, the DNA is TGTGCCAGCTCACCGGGAGGGGAGGGATATGAGCAGTACGTC.

This clonotype was seen many times. The V gene is TRBV3-1, the J gene TRBJ2-2; 9 bases line up with TRBD1. From germline, CDR1 is LGHDT and CDR2 YNNKEL (reference sequence). CDR3 length: 16 residues. V shed 4 bases and J 4 bases; nucleotides not matched to a gene: 7. CDR3 nucleotide sequence: TGTGCCAGCAGCCCCGGACAGGGGTTGATCACCGGGGAGCTGTTTTTT. This codes for CASSPGQGLITGELFF.

There are many counts of this clonotype. The chain links TRBV28 to TRBJ2-2; D call uncertain. The germline V and J ends were trimmed by 3 bases and 0 bases, with 2 bases remaining between them. The CDR3 runs to 13 residues. Germline CDR1 is MDHEN and CDR2 is SYDVKM. In DNA, the CDR3 is TGTGCCAGCAGTTTCCCGAACACCGGGGAGCTGTTTTTT. Translating it yields CASSFPNTGELFF.

This clonotype has a count of ten or more. This chain uses TRBV6-4 with TRBJ2-1; TRBD2 aligns across 9 bases. The CDR3 length is 18 residues. CDR1 is MRHNA, CDR2 SNTAGT, per germline. J gave up 10 bases and V 6 bases, and 22 bases lay outside the gene matches. CDR3 nucleotides: TGTGCCAGCAGCCAATACCCTAGCGGGGCCTCCCTTGGATGGGAGCAGTTCTTC. It translates to CASSQYPSGASLGWEQFF.

V usage is TRBV7-9 and J usage is TRBJ1-4; no clear D gene. CDR3 length: 10 amino acids. Germline V gives CDR1 SEHNR, CDR2 FQNEAQ (reference sequence). V was shortened by 4 bases and J by 8 bases, with 2 bases between the two germline ends. CDR3: CASSSEKLFF. The CDR3, as DNA: TGTGCCAGCAGCTCCGAAAAACTGTTTTTT.

This clonotype was observed many times. The CDR3 DNA reads TGTGCCAGCAGCTTTTCCGGCGCGGTGGGGGGGTTTGAGCAGTTCTTC. Protein product: CASSFSGAVGGFEQFF. The V and J genes are TRBV7-2 and TRBJ2-1, with 7 bases aligning to TRBD2. The CDR3 runs to 16 residues. Germline V CDR1 and CDR2: SGHTA, FQGNSA. J was trimmed by 9 bases and V by 3 bases; bases with no gene match: 14. Variable domain in full (rest from reference TRBV7-2 and TRBJ2-1): GAGVSQSPSNKVTEKGKDVELRCDPISGHTALYWYRQSLGQGLEFLIYFQGNSAPDKSGLPSDRFSAERTGGSVSTLTIQRTQQEDSAVYLCASSFSGAVGGFEQFFGPGTRLTVL.

This chain uses TRBV5-6 with TRBJ1-1, with a tentative D call TRBD1 (6 bases). Germline CDR1 reads SGHDT; CDR2 reads YYEEEE. The germline V and J ends were trimmed by 1 base and 5 bases, with 15 bases remaining between them. The CDR3 sequence is 15 residues long. The CDR3 sequence is CASSLNREELTEAFF. The DNA of the CDR3 is TGTGCCAGCAGCTTGAACAGGGAGGAATTAACTGAAGCTTTCTTT.

This clonotype has just a few counts. V is TRBV29-1 and J is TRBJ1-1; D not certain. There are 13 residues in the CDR3. Per the germline V gene, CDR1 is SQVTM and CDR2 is ANQGSEA. With 4 bases removed from V and 8 bases from J, the gap between germline ends came to 17 bases. CDR3 nucleotides: TGCAGCGTTGCAAGTGGGCCCCGGGCGGAAGCTTTCTTT. Amino acid sequence: CSVASGPRAEAFF.

This clonotype has ten or more counts. This chain connects TRBV6-5 to TRBJ2-1, with 8 bases lining up with TRBD2. This CDR3 is 14 amino acids long. Unmatched junction bases numbered 3, after V lost 4 bases and J lost 4 bases. Germline V gives CDR1 MNHEY, CDR2 SVGAGI. In DNA, the CDR3 is TGTGCCAGCAGTTTCGGGGGGGCTTACAATGAGCAGTTCTTC. Translated: CASSFGGAYNEQFF.

V gene TRBV5-1 combines with J gene TRBJ2-5; D gene uncertain. The CDR3 length is 16 residues. Germline CDR1 reads SGHRS; CDR2 reads YFSETQ. V was pared by 3 bases and J by 2 bases, with 17 bases between. The DNA of the CDR3 is TGCGCCAGCAGCTCTCGGCTGAGCTCGACTCAAGAGACCCAGTACTTC. The encoded protein is CASSSRLSSTQETQYF.

The J gene is TRBJ2-7, the V gene TRBV5-6; 10 nucleotides line up with TRBD1. Germline V gene sequence: CDR1 SGHDT, CDR2 YYEEEE. This CDR3 has 15 residues. V trimming: 2 bases; J trimming: 5 bases; junction bases outside the gene matches: 7. As DNA, the CDR3 is TGTGCCAGCAGCTTACCGGGACAGGGGACCCACGAGCAGTACGTC. This gives the protein CASSLPGQGTHEQYV.

The rearrangement joins TRBV6-2 or TRBV6-3 to TRBJ1-1; D gene ambiguous. This CDR3 has 15 residues. Germline V gene lookup returns CDR1 MNHEY and CDR2 SVGEGT. V gave up 0 bases and J gave up 8 bases, with 16 bases separating them. The CDR3 DNA reads TGTGCCAGCAGTTACTCGCCGTACGAGGAGCAAGAAGCTTTCTTT. Residues: CASSYSPYEEQEAFF.

This clonotype was recorded at least ten times. This sequence joins TRBV27 and TRBJ2-5; 11 nucleotides agree with TRBD2. V lost 3 bases to trimming and J lost 3 bases; unmatched junction nucleotides: 6. There are 16 residues in the CDR3. CDR1 and CDR2 from the germline V gene are MNHEY and SMNVEV (reference sequence). The CDR3 DNA follows: TGTGCCAGCAGTTTTTTAGCGGGGGGGCCGGAAGAGACCCAGTACTTC. Translated: CASSFLAGGPEETQYF.

CDR3 residues: CASRENYEQYV. The CDR3 region has the DNA TGTGCCAGCAGGGAGAACTACGAGCAGTACGTC. The J gene is TRBJ2-7, the V gene TRBV6-1; D gene unclear. Germline V gene data show CDR1 as MNHNS and CDR2 as SASEGT. The CDR3 is made up of 11 amino acids. Trimming took off 6 bases at V and 3 bases at J, with 6 bases between the two ends.

This clonotype was counted many times. The CDR3 nucleotides read TGTGCCAGCAGGCCGGGGACAGATACGCAGTATTTT. Translating gives CASRPGTDTQYF. The V call is TRBV6-1, the J call TRBJ2-3; tentatively, D is TRBD2 (5 bases). V gave up 6 bases and J gave up 3 bases, with 7 bases separating them. The CDR3 loop spans 12 amino acids. CDR1 is MNHNS, CDR2 SASEGT, per germline.

This clonotype was observed at least ten times. V gene TRBV6-2 or TRBV6-3 combines with J gene TRBJ2-7, with TRBD2 matching over 11 bases. Germline V lookup: CDR1 MNHEY, CDR2 SVGEGT. V gave up 4 bases and J gave up 3 bases; unmatched junction bases: 8. This CDR3 is built from 16 residues. This CDR3 reads CASSLPTSGSLYEQYF. The CDR3 region has the DNA TGTGCCAGCAGTTTACCCACTAGCGGGAGCCTCTACGAGCAGTACTTC.